These 20 T cell receptor beta chains were all obtained from the same sample, sequenced in a study of T-cell reconstitution after alpha-beta-depleted transplantation in children. TCRbeta library construction was performed incorporating unique molecular identifiers. TCRdb re-derived calls from the PCR reads in MiXCR, one entry per CDR3 protein. The sample includes 350,000 to 450,000 distinct CDR3 sequences, about an eighth seen only once; the top ten take around 4.5%. The specimen was PBMCs, collected from the stem cell graft. These receptors came from a human donor who donated a stem cell graft to a child with Fanconi anemia.

In this sample, this clonotype turned up a few times. The rearrangement links TRBV6-1 to TRBJ2-1; D gene uncertain. V was clipped by 6 bases and J by 8 bases, with 20 bases between them. Germline V CDR1 and CDR2: MNHNS, SASEGT. This CDR3 is 15 amino acids long. CDR3 amino acids: CASSPPGPESDEQFF. The CDR3 DNA follows: TGTGCCAGCAGCCCCCCGGGTCCCGAATCCGATGAGCAGTTCTTC.

This clonotype was found a few times. V gene TRBV4-2 combines with J gene TRBJ2-2, with TRBD2 matching 8 bases. Germline-derived CDR1 and CDR2 are LGHNA and YNFKEQ. The V and J ends lost 4 bases and 1 base, in that order; junction bases with no gene match: 11. The CDR3 has 18 residues. In nucleotides, the CDR3 is TGTGCCAGCAGCCGGGAGGGGAGCGGGGGCCTGAACACCGGGGAGCTGTTTTTT. Its protein is CASSREGSGGLNTGELFF.

This clonotype was recorded a few times. The rearrangement joins TRBV5-1 to TRBJ1-2; D is undetermined. Germline V gene sequence: CDR1 SGHRS, CDR2 YFSETQ. V was shortened by 0 bases and J by 4 bases, with 10 bases between the two germline ends. The CDR3 contains 14 residues. The CDR3 sequence: CASSLDTSGYGYTF. CDR3 coding DNA: TGCGCCAGCAGCTTGGACACCTCCGGCTATGGCTACACCTTC.

In this sample, this clonotype turned up many times. The chain joins TRBV7-9 to TRBJ1-5; perhaps TRBD1 as D (5 bases). Germline V lookup: CDR1 SEHNR, CDR2 FQNEAQ (reference sequence). The CDR3 totals 17 residues. V was shortened by 1 base and J by 5 bases, with 18 bases between the two germline ends. The CDR3 is CASSLVQDTGWYQPQHF. In DNA, the CDR3 is TGTGCCAGCAGCTTAGTTCAGGACACCGGATGGTATCAGCCCCAGCATTTT.

In this sample, this clonotype turned up a few times. V gene TRBV20-1 combines with J gene TRBJ2-7; TRBD1 aligns across 8 bases. CDR3 size: 14 residues. Germline-derived CDR1 and CDR2 are DFQATT and SNEGSKA (reference sequence). J gave up 2 bases and V 3 bases, and 6 bases lay outside the gene matches. In DNA form, the CDR3 reads TGCAGTGCTAGGGGGACAGGTAAAACCTACGAGCAGTACTTC. It specifies CSARGTGKTYEQYF.

This clonotype appeared a few times. The CDR3 is CASTLGPRRGYGYTF. As DNA, the CDR3 is TGTGCCAGCACCCTAGGACCCAGACGGGGCTATGGCTACACCTTC. The genes are TRBV28 and TRBJ1-2; D uncertain. Trimming took 7 bases from V and 4 from J, leaving 19 bases between them. Per germline, CDR1 MDHEN and CDR2 SYDVKM. This CDR3 is 15 amino acids long.

This clonotype has a count of ten or more. V usage is TRBV4-3 and J usage is TRBJ1-3, with D maybe TRBD1 (6 bases). Trimming took off 2 bases at V and 0 bases at J, with 11 bases between the two ends. The CDR3 runs 16 residues. Germline values: CDR1 LGHNA, CDR2 YSLEER. CDR3 loop: CASSQTGQSSGNTIYF. In DNA, the CDR3 is TGCGCCAGCAGCCAAACAGGGCAGAGCTCTGGAAACACCATATATTTT.

This chain joins TRBV5-6 and TRBJ1-2; no definite D call. The germline V gene encodes CDR1 SGHDT and CDR2 YYEEEE. This CDR3 spans 12 amino acids. Trimming removed 2 bases at V and 7 bases at J, with 9 bases between. The CDR3 reads CASSFEVSGYTF. The CDR3 DNA follows: TGTGCCAGCAGCTTTGAAGTGTCTGGCTACACCTTC.

This clonotype appeared many times. This chain connects TRBV12-3 or TRBV12-4 to TRBJ1-1; 7 bases are a match to TRBD1. This CDR3 contains 14 residues. The V segment lost 7 bases and the J segment 3 bases; nucleotides outside the gene matches: 8. CDR3 sequence reads: CASKGGEVDTEAFF. The CDR3 DNA reads TGTGCCAGCAAAGGGGGCGAGGTAGACACTGAAGCTTTCTTT.

This chain joins TRBV5-4 and TRBJ1-2; D is possibly TRBD1 (6 bases). CDR3 size: 13 residues. The V and J ends lost 5 bases and 5 bases respectively, with 13 bases between them. The germline gives CDR1 SGHNT, CDR2 YYREEE (reference sequence). This CDR3 is CASSTEGGYGYTF. In DNA, the CDR3 is TGTGCCAGCAGTACCGAGGGGGGATATGGCTACACCTTC.

The CDR3 DNA follows: TGTGCCAGCAGGCCTATGGGGAGCGGCTACACCTTC. It translates to CASRPMGSGYTF. J is TRBJ1-2 and V is TRBV7-2; D gene ambiguous. Trimming took 6 bases from V and 8 from J, leaving 13 bases between them. CDR3 length: 12 amino acids. Per the germline V gene, CDR1 is SGHTA and CDR2 is FQGNSA.

The chain recombines TRBV7-2 with TRBJ2-3; D perhaps matches TRBD2 (6 bases). V was cut by 4 bases and J by 4 bases, with 18 bases left in between. Germline CDR1 is SGHTA and CDR2 is FQGNSA. The CDR3 covers 16 residues. The CDR3 reads CASSSTWGGVADTQYF. CDR3 nucleotides: TGTGCCAGCAGCTCGACCTGGGGCGGGGTAGCAGATACGCAGTATTTT.

This clonotype turned up a few times. The CDR3 reads CASSGSSTDTQYF. In nucleotides, the CDR3 is TGTGCCAGCAGTGGGAGCTCCACAGATACGCAGTATTTT. The genes are TRBV7-6 and TRBJ2-3; D may be TRBD2 (5 bases). CDR3 length equals 13 residues. Germline lookup yields CDR1 SGHVS and CDR2 FNYEAQ. V was shortened by 6 bases and J by 2 bases, with 9 bases between the two germline ends.

The chain carries TRBV12-3 or TRBV12-4 and TRBJ1-1; 8 positions match TRBD1. CDR3 length equals 17 residues. Losses at the gene ends were 4 bases for V and 4 bases for J; bases not matched to a gene: 14. CDR3 DNA sequence: TGTGCCAGCAGTTCCGGACAGGGAAGAGGCCGAGGCACTGAAGCTTTCTTT. Encoded protein: CASSSGQGRGRGTEAFF.

The J gene is TRBJ2-5, the V gene TRBV25-1, with a tentative D call TRBD2 (5 bases). Germline lookup yields CDR1 MGHDK and CDR2 SYGVNS. The V end was cut by 6 bases, the J end by 2 bases, with 10 bases between. The CDR3 runs to 13 residues. As DNA, the CDR3 is TGTGCCAGCAGGGAGGTTGGGCAAGAGACCCAGTACTTC. Translated, it gives CASREVGQETQYF.

This clonotype was observed at least ten times. The chain couples TRBV27 to TRBJ2-1, with D maybe TRBD1 (5 bases). Looked up from germline, CDR1 is MNHEY and CDR2 is SMNVEV (reference sequence). The CDR3 is made up of 17 amino acids. Trimming cost V 0 bases and J 6 bases, with 18 bases left between them. This CDR3 reads CASSLSGWGRVGNEQFF. The CDR3 DNA reads as TGTGCCAGCAGTTTATCAGGTTGGGGCAGGGTTGGCAATGAGCAGTTCTTC.

This clonotype was detected only a few times. V is TRBV27 and J is TRBJ1-6; 8 positions agree with TRBD1. The CDR3 extends over 17 amino acids. Germline-derived CDR1 and CDR2 are MNHEY and SMNVEV (reference sequence). The V gene end was trimmed by 2 bases and the J gene end by 10 bases; junction bases not matched to a gene: 13. CDR3 in DNA: TGTGCCAGCAGTTTAAGGGGGGACAGGCGTTCGGTGTCACCCCTCCACTTT. This encodes CASSLRGDRRSVSPLHF.

Ten or more counts support this clonotype. The rearrangement uses TRBV5-1 and TRBJ1-1, with 7 bases fitting TRBD1. CDR3 size: 15 residues. The germline gives CDR1 SGHRS, CDR2 YFSETQ. The ends lost 4 bases at V and 0 bases at J; junction bases unmatched: 6. The CDR3: CASSLRTGLNTEAFF. CDR3 nucleotides: TGCGCCAGCAGCCTAAGGACAGGCTTGAACACTGAAGCTTTCTTT.

The sample holds a few counts of this clonotype. The V and J genes are TRBV12-5 and TRBJ2-1; unclear D gene. V was pared by 1 base and J by 6 bases, with 7 bases between. Germline V lookup: CDR1 LGHNT, CDR2 FRNRAP. The CDR3 length is 13 residues. CDR3 sequence: CASGLAGINEQFF. The CDR3 DNA follows: TGTGCTAGTGGTTTGGCAGGTATCAATGAGCAGTTCTTC.

This clonotype was recorded many times. The CDR3 DNA follows: TGTGCCAGCAGCGTAGGGACTAGCAGCCAAGAGACCCAGTACTTC. It codes for CASSVGTSSQETQYF. The chain recombines TRBV9 with TRBJ2-5, with TRBD2 matching over 8 bases. The length of the CDR3 is 15 residues. V was pared by 0 bases and J by 1 base, with 2 bases of the junction left unmatched. Germline V gene lookup returns CDR1 SGDLS and CDR2 YYNGEE.